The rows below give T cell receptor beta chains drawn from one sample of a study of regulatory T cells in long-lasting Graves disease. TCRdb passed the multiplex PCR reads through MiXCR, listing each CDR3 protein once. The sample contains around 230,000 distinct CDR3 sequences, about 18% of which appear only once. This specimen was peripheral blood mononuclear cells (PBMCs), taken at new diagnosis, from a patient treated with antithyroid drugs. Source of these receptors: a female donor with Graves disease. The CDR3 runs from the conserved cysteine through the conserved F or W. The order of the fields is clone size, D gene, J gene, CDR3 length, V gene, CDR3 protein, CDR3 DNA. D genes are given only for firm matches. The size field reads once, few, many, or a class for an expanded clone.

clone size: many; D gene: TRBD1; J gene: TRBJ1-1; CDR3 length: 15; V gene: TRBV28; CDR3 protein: CASRETGLADTEAFF; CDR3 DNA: TGTGCCAGCAGGGAGACAGGGCTTGCGGACACTGAAGCTTTCTTT
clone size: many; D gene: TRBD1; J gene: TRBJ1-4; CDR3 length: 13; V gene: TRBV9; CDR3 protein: CASSPRDREKLFF; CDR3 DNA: TGTGCCAGCAGCCCACGGGACAGGGAAAAACTGTTTTTT
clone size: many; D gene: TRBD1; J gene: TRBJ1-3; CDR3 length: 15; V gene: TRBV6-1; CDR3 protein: CASQEGAYSGNTIYF; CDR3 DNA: TGTGCCAGCCAGGAGGGGGCTTACTCTGGAAACACCATATATTTT
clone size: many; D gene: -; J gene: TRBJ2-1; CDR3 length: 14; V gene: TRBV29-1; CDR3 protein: CSVLEGGSSGEQFF; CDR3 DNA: TGCAGCGTCCTCGAGGGGGGGAGTTCGGGTGAGCAGTTCTTC
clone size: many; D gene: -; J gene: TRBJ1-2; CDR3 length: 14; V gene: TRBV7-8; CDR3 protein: CASSARDTGEGYTF; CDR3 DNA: TGTGCCAGCAGCGCCCGGGACACTGGAGAGGGCTACACCTTC
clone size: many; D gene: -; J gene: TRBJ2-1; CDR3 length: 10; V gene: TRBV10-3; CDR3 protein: CAISDGEQFF; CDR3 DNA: TGTGCCATCAGTGATGGTGAGCAGTTCTTC
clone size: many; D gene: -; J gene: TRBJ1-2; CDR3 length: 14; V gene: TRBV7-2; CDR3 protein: CASSPAGEGYGYTF; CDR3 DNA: TGTGCCAGCAGCCCCGCGGGCGAAGGGTATGGCTACACCTTC
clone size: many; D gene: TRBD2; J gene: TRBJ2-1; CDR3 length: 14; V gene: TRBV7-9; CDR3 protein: CASSPTSGRPEQFF; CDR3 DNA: TGTGCCAGCAGCCCGACTAGCGGGAGGCCAGAGCAGTTCTTC
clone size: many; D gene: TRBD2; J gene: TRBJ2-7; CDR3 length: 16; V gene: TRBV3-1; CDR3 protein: CASSQDGGGPTYEQYF; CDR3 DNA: TGTGCCAGCAGCCAAGATGGGGGAGGGCCCACCTACGAGCAGTACTTC
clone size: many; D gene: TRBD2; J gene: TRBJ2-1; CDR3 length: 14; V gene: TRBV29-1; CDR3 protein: CSVKTSGATNEQFF; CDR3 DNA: TGCAGCGTCAAGACTAGCGGGGCGACCAATGAGCAGTTCTTC